These 12 T cell receptor beta chains came from one sample sequenced in a study of shared clonotypes between healthy human individuals. TCRdb's table, derived via immunoSEQ multiplex PCR, lists solely in-frame clones and lacks some. The table includes around 990,000 clones, approximately 80% detected once. Sequencing input: memory CD4+ T cells from PBMCs. The subset: CD45RA-negative fraction. The receptors derive from a man aged 18 to 35 in good health. Some clones in this sample may be carry-over from other donors' samples.

The chain combines TRBV28 with TRBJ1-2, with TRBD1 matching 9 bases. This CDR3 region has 15 residues. Trimming took 5 bases from V and 4 from J; bases not matched to a gene: 8. CDR1 is MDHEN and CDR2 is SYDVKM in the germline V gene. Here the CDR3 DNA reads TGTGCCAGCAGTCCCTCCGGACAGGGGACCTATGGCTACACCTTC. As protein: CASSPSGQGTYGYTF.

This clone was counted only a few times. The V and J genes are TRBV5-1 and TRBJ1-4; possibly TRBD1 for D (5 bases). The CDR3 consists of 15 residues. CDR1 and CDR2 from the germline V gene are SGHRS and YFSETQ. V was shortened by 0 bases and J by 0 bases, with 6 bases between the two germline ends. The CDR3 protein is CASSLGQTTNEKLFF. The CDR3 DNA is TGCGCCAGCAGCTTGGGACAGACAACTAATGAAAAACTGTTTTTT.

The chain carries TRBV5-5 and TRBJ2-7; D remains unclear. The V end was cut by 4 bases, the J end by 6 bases, with 14 bases between. This CDR3 contains 13 residues. Germline V gives CDR1 SGHKS, CDR2 YYEKEE (reference sequence). Written as DNA, the CDR3 is TGTGCCAGCAGCCCGAATGCCGTATCCGAGCAGTACTTC. Translated: CASSPNAVSEQYF.

This chain links TRBV11-2 with TRBJ1-2; no clear D. The CDR3 consists of 14 residues. The V gene's germline CDR1 is SGHAT and CDR2 FQNNGV. V was clipped by 4 bases and J by 4 bases, with 13 bases between them. In DNA, the CDR3 is TGTGCCAGCAGCTCCGTCCGACCGAGCTATGGCTACACCTTC. It specifies CASSSVRPSYGYTF.

Notes on this clone: A much larger clone lies one base from this, so it may be a read error. V usage is TRBV30 and J usage is TRBJ2-7, with D hard to call. Per the germline V gene, CDR1 is GTSNPN and CDR2 is SVGIG (reference sequence). CDR3 length equals 11 residues. In DNA, the CDR3 is TGTGCCCGGAGTGGACCCTATGAGCAGTACTTC. Translation gives CARSGPYEQYF.

About this clone itself: Other DNA sequences within the sample encode an identical CDR3. The V gene is TRBV6-6, the J gene TRBJ1-5; maybe TRBD1 (5 bases). The CDR3 runs to 14 residues. Trimming pared 3 bases from V and 4 bases from J, leaving 10 bases between. Germline-derived CDR1 and CDR2 are MNHNY and SVGAGI (reference sequence). The CDR3 bases are TGTGCCAGCAGTTATTCCGGGGCAAATCAGCCCCAGCATTTT. Its translation: CASSYSGANQPQHF.

This clone appeared a single time. The chain links TRBV4-2 to TRBJ2-7, with TRBD2 identical over 13 bases. Looked up from germline, CDR1 is LGHNA and CDR2 is YNFKEQ. The V and J ends lost 5 bases and 5 bases, in that order; junction bases with no gene match: 9. CDR3 length equals 16 residues. The CDR3 reads CASSATLAGGPHEQYF. The CDR3 bases are TGTGCCAGCAGCGCCACACTAGCGGGAGGGCCCCACGAGCAGTACTTC.

The V and J genes are TRBV2 and TRBJ1-1, with unresolved D. This CDR3 is 14 amino acids long. The V end was cut by 4 bases, the J end by 8 bases, with 17 bases between. Germline lookup yields CDR1 SNHLY and CDR2 FYNNEI. CDR3: CASSASPGRVEAFF. The CDR3 DNA reads as TGTGCCAGCAGTGCATCTCCGGGCCGGGTCGAAGCTTTCTTT.

The V and J genes are TRBV6-1 and TRBJ2-2, with D possibly TRBD2 on 6 matching bases. Trimming took off 1 base at V and 5 bases at J, with 14 bases between the two ends. Germline values: CDR1 MNHNS, CDR2 SASEGT. CDR3 length equals 16 residues. The CDR3 here is CASSEGRAGWTGELFF. CDR3 in DNA: TGTGCCAGCAGTGAAGGGAGGGCAGGGTGGACCGGGGAGCTGTTTTTT.

V usage is TRBV4-1 and J usage is TRBJ1-2; D not resolved. The V gene lost 2 bases and the J gene lost 4 bases, with 14 bases spanning the gap. CDR1 and CDR2 (germline): MGHRA, YSYEKL. The CDR3 runs 15 residues. CDR3 in amino acids: CASSQSSGNFYGYTF. The DNA for the CDR3 is TGCGCCAGCAGCCAATCTTCGGGAAACTTCTATGGCTACACCTTC.

This chain uses TRBV5-1 with TRBJ2-7, with 7 nucleotides matching TRBD2. Germline V gene sequence: CDR1 SGHRS, CDR2 YFSETQ. Germline trimming cut 4 bases from V and 6 bases from J; bases unmatched to any gene: 4. The CDR3 has 12 amino acids. CDR3 in amino acids: CASSIERGEQYF. For the CDR3, the DNA is TGCGCCAGCAGCATCGAGCGGGGCGAGCAGTACTTC.

CDR3 nucleotides: TGTGCCAGCAGCTTGGCCCAGCCATATGGCTACACCTTC. Translated, it gives CASSLAQPYGYTF. The rearrangement joins TRBV5-4 to TRBJ1-2; D unresolved. Between the trimmed V and J ends, which lost 0 bases and 5 bases, there was a span of 8 bases. The CDR3 is 13 residues long. CDR1 SGHNT and CDR2 YYREEE come from the germline V gene (reference sequence).